These 32 T cell receptor beta chains originate from one sample sequenced in a study of shared clonotypes between healthy human individuals (dated by TCRdb to about 2020). Library generation was performed with the immunoSEQ multiplex PCR assay. Not all clones reach the TCRdb copy of this immuneACCESS table, which keeps in-frame sequences only. Checked studies attribute under half of the gap to unresolved V genes and leave the rest unexplained. The sample table records approximately 500,000 clones; approximately 81% of these occur just once. Roughly 12% of the sample rests with the top ten. Material: PBMCs. These receptors were collected from a woman aged 40 to 55 in good health. Some clones in this sample may be carry-over from other donors' samples.

This clone was recorded only once. The chain joins TRBV11-3 to TRBJ2-3; 9 bases agree with TRBD2. This CDR3 region has 15 residues. With V trimmed by 1 base and J by 6 bases, 5 bases remained unmatched. Germline V gene data show CDR1 as SGHNT and CDR2 as YENEEA. CDR3: CASSLAAGGWDTQYF. In nucleotides, the CDR3 is TGTGCCAGCAGCTTAGCAGCGGGAGGCTGGGATACGCAGTATTTT.

This sequence joins TRBV20-1 and TRBJ2-7; D gene uncertain. Germline V gene sequence: CDR1 DFQATT, CDR2 SNEGSKA (reference sequence). CDR3 length: 11 amino acids. V lost 3 bases and J lost 4, with 7 bases in between. The CDR3 loop is CSASPRYEQYF. CDR3 sequence (DNA): TGCAGTGCTAGTCCCCGGTACGAGCAGTACTTC.

This chain connects TRBV7-2 to TRBJ2-7; 9 bases are a match to TRBD1. The CDR3 runs to 15 residues. Per the germline V gene, CDR1 is SGHTA and CDR2 is FQGNSA. With V trimmed by 1 base and J by 4 bases, 5 bases remained unmatched. The chain's CDR3 is CASSLERGQGYEQYF. CDR3 in DNA: TGTGCCAGCAGCTTAGAACGAGGACAGGGGTACGAGCAGTACTTC.

The rearrangement links TRBV5-1 to TRBJ1-3; tentatively, D is TRBD1 (6 bases). Trimming cost V 4 bases and J 0 bases, with 14 bases left between them. CDR3 size: 16 residues. Germline V gene sequence: CDR1 SGHRS, CDR2 YFSETQ. The CDR3: CASSEQGLGSGNTIYF. As DNA, the CDR3 is TGCGCCAGCAGCGAACAGGGTTTAGGCTCTGGAAACACCATATATTTT. The complete variable domain, with remaining parts taken from reference TRBV5-1 and TRBJ1-3, reads KAGVTQTPRYLIKTRGQQVTLSCSPISGHRSVSWYQQTPGQGLQFLFEYFSETQRNKGNFPGRFSGRQFSNSRSEMNVSTLELGDSALYLCASSEQGLGSGNTIYFGEGSWLTVV.

The chain carries TRBV28 and TRBJ1-2; a possible D gene is TRBD1 (5 bases). V was cut by 3 bases and J by 5 bases, with 19 bases left in between. CDR1 is MDHEN, CDR2 SYDVKM, per germline. This CDR3 has 16 amino acids. CDR3: CASSFTWTIYRYGYTF. CDR3 DNA: TGTGCCAGCAGTTTCACATGGACAATTTACCGTTATGGCTACACCTTC.

Turning to this clone: With only one base between it and a far larger clone, this is likely a read error. The V and J genes are TRBV10-2 and TRBJ2-7; the D gene is possibly TRBD1 (5 bases). The CDR3 loop spans 12 amino acids. CDR1 is WSHSY and CDR2 is SAAADI in the germline V gene. V shed 8 bases and J shed 0 bases, with 8 bases lying between them. The CDR3: CASHRSSYEQYF. In DNA form, the CDR3 reads TGCGCCAGCCACAGGAGCTCCTACGAGCAGTACTTC.

As to this clone: A read error is likely here: a far larger clone is one base away. The chain couples TRBV5-1 to TRBJ2-1; 8 positions agree with TRBD2. Germline CDR1 reads SGHRS; CDR2 reads YFSETQ. The length of the CDR3 is 15 residues. J gave up 5 bases and V 2 bases, and 6 bases lay outside the gene matches. CDR3 sequence reads: CASSLAGLVNNEQFF. Here the CDR3 DNA reads TGCGCCAGCAGCTTAGCGGGACTAGTAAACAATGAGCAGTTCTTC.

The chain links TRBV28 to TRBJ2-7; possible D gene TRBD2, 5 bases. The CDR3 sequence is 13 residues long. V gave up 7 bases and J gave up 2 bases, with 12 bases separating them. The V gene's germline CDR1 is MDHEN and CDR2 SYDVKM. CDR3 bases: TGTGCCAGCACCGGCCGGGGTCCCTACGAGCAGTACTTC. Translation gives CASTGRGPYEQYF.

The chain combines TRBV11-2 with TRBJ2-7, with 14 bases that match TRBD2. V lost 5 bases to trimming and J lost 4 bases; unmatched junction nucleotides: 4. Germline assignment: CDR1 SGHAT and CDR2 FQNNGV. This CDR3 has 15 amino acids. The CDR3 loop is CASSERLAGGYEQYF. In DNA, the CDR3 is TGTGCCAGCAGCGAGCGACTAGCGGGAGGGTACGAGCAGTACTTC.

The chain joins TRBV28 to TRBJ1-1; D is uncertain. Trimming took off 6 bases at V and 7 bases at J, with 15 bases between the two ends. CDR1 is MDHEN and CDR2 is SYDVKM in the germline V gene. The CDR3 runs 13 residues. The CDR3 spells CASRYRAPGEAFF. The CDR3, as DNA: TGTGCCAGCAGGTACCGGGCCCCCGGTGAAGCTTTCTTT.

The rearrangement uses TRBV6-5 and TRBJ1-2; maybe TRBD1 (5 bases). CDR1 is MNHEY, CDR2 SVGAGI, per germline. V lost 4 bases and J lost 0, with 12 bases in between. The CDR3 is made up of 15 amino acids. CDR3 sequence reads: CASSSRDGTNYGYTF. The CDR3 nucleotides read TGTGCCAGCAGTTCAAGGGACGGTACTAACTATGGCTACACCTTC.

The chain joins TRBV4-2 to TRBJ2-1; TRBD2 matches 9 bases. With V trimmed by 0 bases and J by 8 bases, 20 bases remained unmatched. This CDR3 is 20 amino acids long. Germline CDR1 is LGHNA and CDR2 is YNFKEQ. CDR3 sequence: CASSQDYASGIEPQSHEQFF. The DNA for the CDR3 is TGTGCCAGCAGCCAAGATTACGCTAGCGGGATCGAGCCCCAATCTCATGAGCAGTTCTTC.

The rearrangement joins TRBV6-5 to TRBJ1-5; 8 bases are a match to TRBD1. There are 14 residues in the CDR3. V was pared by 4 bases and J by 6 bases, with 5 bases of the junction left unmatched. Germline-derived CDR1 and CDR2 are MNHEY and SVGAGI. The CDR3 protein is CASSSGQGTQPQHF. The CDR3, as DNA: TGTGCCAGCAGTTCCGGACAGGGCACTCAGCCCCAGCATTTT.

The rearrangement links TRBV10-2 to TRBJ1-5, with D uncertain. This CDR3 has 13 residues. V was trimmed by 6 bases and J by 5 bases, leaving 11 bases between them. Germline V gene data show CDR1 as WSHSY and CDR2 as SAAADI. CDR3 sequence (DNA): TGCGCCAGCAGAGAGGCTGGAGATCAGCCCCAGCATTTT. This translates into CASREAGDQPQHF.

The chain links TRBV4-3 to TRBJ2-3; 9 nucleotides line up with TRBD2. The V and J ends lost 0 bases and 4 bases, in that order; junction bases with no gene match: 8. Germline V gives CDR1 LGHNA, CDR2 YSLEER. The CDR3 length is 17 residues. The CDR3 spells CASSQDHQREVSDTQYF. In DNA, the CDR3 is TGCGCCAGCAGCCAAGATCATCAGCGGGAGGTGTCAGATACGCAGTATTTT.

This clone was detected many times. The rearrangement links TRBV19 to TRBJ2-3, with TRBD2 matching over 9 bases. Germline V gene data show CDR1 as LNHDA and CDR2 as SQIVND (reference sequence). V was clipped by 6 bases and J by 6 bases; unmatched bases: 7. This CDR3 is built from 14 residues. For the CDR3, the DNA is TGTGCCAGTAGAGGGCGGGAGGGCCATGATACGCAGTATTTT. It translates to CASRGREGHDTQYF. Using reference TRBV19 and TRBJ2-3 for the parts outside the CDR3, the full variable domain is DGGITQSPKYLFRKEGQNVTLSCEQNLNHDAMYWYRQDPGQGLRLIYYSQIVNDFQKGDIAEGYSVSREKKESFPLTVTSAQKNPTAFYLCASRGREGHDTQYFGPGTRLTVL.

V is TRBV18 and J is TRBJ2-7; no clear D gene. Trimming took 2 bases from V and 6 from J, leaving 8 bases between them. CDR3 length: 12 amino acids. Germline CDR1 KGHSH, CDR2 LQKENI. The CDR3 region is CASSPVQSEQYF. CDR3 nucleotides: TGTGCCAGCTCACCAGTGCAGTCCGAGCAGTACTTC.

The chain joins TRBV30 to TRBJ2-3; D perhaps matches TRBD1 (5 bases). Trimming removed 5 bases from V and 0 bases from J, with 9 bases in between. The CDR3 contains 13 residues. The germline CDR1 and CDR2 sequences are GTSNPN and SVGIG (reference sequence). CDR3 region: CAWATASTDTQYF. As DNA, the CDR3 is TGTGCCTGGGCGACAGCTAGCACAGATACGCAGTATTTT.

This clone was observed a few times. The chain uses TRBV18 and TRBJ2-7, with 9 bases fitting TRBD2. This CDR3 is 13 amino acids long. With 3 bases clipped from V and 4 bases from J, the junction kept 1 base outside the gene matches. CDR1 KGHSH and CDR2 LQKENI come from the germline V gene. The CDR3 DNA is TGTGCCAGCTCACCGAGCGGGAGGTACGAGCAGTACTTC. Amino acid sequence: CASSPSGRYEQYF.

The CDR3 DNA sequence: TGTGCCAGCCAGGGACAGTGGGGAAACATTCAGTACTTC. This codes for CASQGQWGNIQYF. V usage is TRBV6-7 and J usage is TRBJ2-4, with 7 bases that match TRBD1. TRBV6-7 is labeled an ORF, and its function is uncertain. With V trimmed by 8 bases and J by 6 bases, 7 bases remained unmatched. This CDR3 comprises 13 residues.

The rearrangement uses TRBV27 and TRBJ1-5; D uncertain. V lost 2 bases to trimming and J lost 10 bases, with 18 bases between them. Germline V CDR1 and CDR2: MNHEY, SMNVEV (reference sequence). The CDR3 length is 15 residues. The CDR3 DNA reads TGTGCCAGCAGTTTAAGATCGTCGGCTCAATCACCCCAGCATTTT. It codes for CASSLRSSAQSPQHF.

J is TRBJ2-1 and V is TRBV29-1; TRBD1 might be the D (5 bases). In germline, CDR1 is SQVTM, CDR2 ANQGSEA. V was cut by 8 bases and J by 3 bases, with 11 bases left in between. CDR3 length: 12 amino acids. CDR3 amino acids: CSSGHDYNEQFF. CDR3 nucleotide sequence: TGCAGCTCTGGACATGACTACAATGAGCAGTTCTTC.

The genes are TRBV19 and TRBJ2-3; 8 bases agree with TRBD2. Germline CDR1 LNHDA, CDR2 SQIVND (reference sequence). CDR3 length: 16 residues. Trimming took 1 base from V and 1 from J; bases not matched to a gene: 4. The CDR3 region is CASSIGNSGGTDTQYF. CDR3 in DNA: TGTGCCAGTAGTATAGGAAATAGCGGGGGCACAGATACGCAGTATTTT.

This rearrangement joins TRBV6-4 to TRBJ2-2, with TRBD1 as a possible D gene (6 bases). The ends were cut back, 8 bases at V and 1 base at J, with 11 bases in the middle. CDR1 and CDR2 (germline): MRHNA, SNTAGT. The CDR3 spans 14 residues. The CDR3 reads CASARGQNTGELFF. DNA for the CDR3: TGTGCCAGCGCCCGGGGACAGAACACCGGGGAGCTGTTTTTT.

The rearrangement joins TRBV2 to TRBJ2-7, with a tentative D call TRBD2 (6 bases). Between the trimmed V and J ends, which lost 6 bases and 3 bases, there was a span of 12 bases. There are 13 residues in the CDR3. The germline CDR1 and CDR2 sequences are SNHLY and FYNNEI. This CDR3 is CASRGGLYYEQYF. The CDR3 bases are TGTGCCAGCAGAGGAGGGCTATACTACGAGCAGTACTTC.

This chain links TRBV4-2 with TRBJ2-1, with no clear D. The V end lost 0 bases, the J end lost 4 bases, and 13 bases lay between the germline ends. The germline CDR1 and CDR2 sequences are LGHNA and YNFKEQ. The CDR3 loop spans 16 amino acids. CDR3 residues: CASSQERANIYNEQFF. The CDR3 region has the DNA TGTGCCAGCAGCCAAGAACGGGCTAACATTTACAATGAGCAGTTCTTC.

About this clone itself: A far larger clone differs by one base, so this is likely a read error. The chain combines TRBV30 with TRBJ2-7, with D uncertain. Germline values: CDR1 GTSNPN, CDR2 SVGIG (reference sequence). The length of the CDR3 is 15 residues. The CDR3 reads CARSPTTPVGNEQYF. The CDR3 DNA reads TGTGCCCGGAGTCCGACCACACCTGTGGGGAACGAGCAGTACTTC.

This clone was counted once. The chain couples TRBV4-3 to TRBJ2-7, with D perhaps TRBD2 (6 bases). The V end lost 1 base, the J end lost 0 bases, and 19 bases lay between the germline ends. There are 18 residues in the CDR3. Germline V gives CDR1 LGHNA, CDR2 YSLEER. CDR3 residues: CASSQVWTGGEYSYEQYF. The CDR3 bases are TGCGCCAGCAGCCAAGTGTGGACGGGCGGGGAATACTCCTACGAGCAGTACTTC.

The V gene is TRBV11-2, the J gene TRBJ1-2, with D possibly matching TRBD1 (5 bases). This CDR3 region has 15 residues. Between the trimmed V and J ends, which lost 5 bases and 3 bases, there was a span of 16 bases. Germline lookup yields CDR1 SGHAT and CDR2 FQNNGV. The CDR3 DNA sequence: TGTGCCAGCAGCCCGGGACTACGATACCACTATGGCTACACCTTC. This sequence encodes CASSPGLRYHYGYTF.

Remarks on this clone: A read error may be the cause here, since a much bigger clone is one base away. V is TRBV11-3 and J is TRBJ2-3; D is ambiguous. This CDR3 is 13 amino acids long. Germline assignment: CDR1 SGHNT and CDR2 YENEEA. Trimming removed 5 bases at V and 1 base at J, with 7 bases between. The CDR3 DNA follows: TGTGCCAGCAGCCGACGGGGCACAGATACGCAGTATTTT. Translated: CASSRRGTDTQYF.

J is TRBJ2-1 and V is TRBV19; possible D gene TRBD2, 6 bases. V shed 6 bases and J shed 0 bases, with 12 bases lying between them. This CDR3 is 15 amino acids long. Per the germline V gene, CDR1 is LNHDA and CDR2 is SQIVND (reference sequence). CDR3 DNA: TGTGCCAGTAGCCGTAGCGGAAGCTCCTACAATGAGCAGTTCTTC. Translation: CASSRSGSSYNEQFF.

The chain employs TRBV27 and TRBJ1-2, with D unclear. Trimming took 4 bases from V and 8 from J, leaving 14 bases between them. The germline CDR1 and CDR2 sequences are MNHEY and SMNVEV (reference sequence). This CDR3 comprises 13 residues. The CDR3 DNA reads as TGTGCCAGCAGTTCCCGGTTGTCGGGCGGCTACACCTTC. Translation: CASSSRLSGGYTF.